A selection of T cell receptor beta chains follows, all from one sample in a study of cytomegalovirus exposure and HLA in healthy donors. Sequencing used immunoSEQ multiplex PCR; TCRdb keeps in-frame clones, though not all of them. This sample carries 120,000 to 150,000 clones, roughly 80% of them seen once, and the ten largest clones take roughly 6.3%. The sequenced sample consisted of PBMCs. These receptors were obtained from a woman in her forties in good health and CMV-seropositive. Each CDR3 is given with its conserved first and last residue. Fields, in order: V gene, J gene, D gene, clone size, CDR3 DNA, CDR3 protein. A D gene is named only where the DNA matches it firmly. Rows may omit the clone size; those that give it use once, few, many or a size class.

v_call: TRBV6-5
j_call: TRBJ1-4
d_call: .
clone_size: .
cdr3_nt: TGTGCCAGCAGCCCCACGGGGGGCAGCAAACTGTTTTTT
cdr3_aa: CASSPTGGSKLFF

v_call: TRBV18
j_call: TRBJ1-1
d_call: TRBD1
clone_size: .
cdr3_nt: TGTGCCAGCTCATCGGACAGGGGACAAACTGAAGCTTTCTTT
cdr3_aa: CASSSDRGQTEAFF

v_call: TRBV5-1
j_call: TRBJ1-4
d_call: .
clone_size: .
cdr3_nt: TGCGCCAGCAGTACCACCGGGACAACCGCAACTAATGAAAAACTGTTTTTT
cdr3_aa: CASSTTGTTATNEKLFF

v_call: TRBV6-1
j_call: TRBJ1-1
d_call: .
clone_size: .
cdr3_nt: TGTGCCAGCAGTGGACGCGGAGAACTGGGAGCTTTCTTT
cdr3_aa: CASSGRGELGAFF

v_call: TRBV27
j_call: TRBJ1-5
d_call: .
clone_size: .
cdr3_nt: TGTGCCAGCAGCGCCGGACAGATCAATCAGCCCCAGCATTTT
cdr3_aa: CASSAGQINQPQHF

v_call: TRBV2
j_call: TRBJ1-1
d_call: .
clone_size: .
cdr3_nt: TGTGCCAGCGGGGCCGAGAACACTGAAGCTTTCTTT
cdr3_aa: CASGAENTEAFF

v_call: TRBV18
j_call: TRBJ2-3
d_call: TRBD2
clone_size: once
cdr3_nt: TGTGCCAGCTCACCACCAAAGACGGGGGGGCCAAGCACAGATACGCAGTATTTT
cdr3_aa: CASSPPKTGGPSTDTQYF

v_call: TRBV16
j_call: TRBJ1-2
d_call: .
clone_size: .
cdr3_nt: TGTGCCAGCAGCCAATCGCCAGGTTTTGAGGGCTACACCTTC
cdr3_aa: CASSQSPGFEGYTF

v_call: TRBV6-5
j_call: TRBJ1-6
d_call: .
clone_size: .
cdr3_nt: TGTGCCAGCAGTCCACGTGGGGGGTTTTCACCCCTCCACTTT
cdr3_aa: CASSPRGGFSPLHF

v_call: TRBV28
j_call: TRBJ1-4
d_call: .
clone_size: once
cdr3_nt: TGTGCCAGCAGGGGGGGGGCAACTAATGAAAAACTGTTTTTT
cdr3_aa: CASRGGATNEKLFF

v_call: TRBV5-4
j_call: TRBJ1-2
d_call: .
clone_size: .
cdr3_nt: TGTGCCAGCAGCTTGGGACAGTTGGGCTATGGCTACACCTTC
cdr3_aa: CASSLGQLGYGYTF

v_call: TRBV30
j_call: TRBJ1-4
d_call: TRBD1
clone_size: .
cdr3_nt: TGTGCCTGCCGGCTCCTCCGGGACAGGCCTAATGAAAAACTGTTTTTT
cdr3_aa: CACRLLRDRPNEKLFF

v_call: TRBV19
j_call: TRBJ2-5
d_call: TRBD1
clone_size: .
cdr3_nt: TGTGCCAGTAGTATAGGCCAACAGGGGTGGAAGACCCAGTACTTC
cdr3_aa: CASSIGQQGWKTQYF

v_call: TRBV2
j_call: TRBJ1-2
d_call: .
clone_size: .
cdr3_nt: TGTGCCAGCACGGAACAGCACTATGGCTACACCTTC
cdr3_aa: CASTEQHYGYTF

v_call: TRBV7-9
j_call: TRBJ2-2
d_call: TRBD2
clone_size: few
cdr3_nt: TGTGCCAGCAGCCCCTGGACTAGCGGTAACACCGGGGAGCTGTTTTTT
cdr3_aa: CASSPWTSGNTGELFF

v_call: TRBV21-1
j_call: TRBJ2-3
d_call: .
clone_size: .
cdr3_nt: TGTGCCAGCAGCTACACCGGGACTAGCGGGGGGGCTAGCACAGATACGCAGTATTTT
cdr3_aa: CASSYTGTSGGASTDTQYF

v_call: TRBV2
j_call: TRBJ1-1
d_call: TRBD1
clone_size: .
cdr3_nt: TGTGCCAGCAGTGTCCGCTTACAGGGGGCGGGCACTGAAGCTTTCTTT
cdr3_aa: CASSVRLQGAGTEAFF

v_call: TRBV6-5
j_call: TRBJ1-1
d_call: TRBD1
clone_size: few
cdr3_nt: TGTGCCAGCAGCCAGGGACAGGGGAGACGTGAAGCTTTCTTT
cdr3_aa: CASSQGQGRREAFF

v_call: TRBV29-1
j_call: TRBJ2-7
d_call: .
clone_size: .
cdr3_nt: TGCAGCGTCCGGCGGTCCTCCTACGAGCAGTACTTC
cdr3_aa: CSVRRSSYEQYF

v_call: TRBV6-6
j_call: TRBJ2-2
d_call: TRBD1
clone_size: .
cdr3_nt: TGTGCCAGCAGCATCGGACAGGGGACCGGGGAGCTGTTTTTT
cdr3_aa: CASSIGQGTGELFF

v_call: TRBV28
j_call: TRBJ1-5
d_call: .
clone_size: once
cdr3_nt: TGTGCCAGCAGTTTATCTGGGCTCGGTCAGCCCCAGCATTTT
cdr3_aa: CASSLSGLGQPQHF

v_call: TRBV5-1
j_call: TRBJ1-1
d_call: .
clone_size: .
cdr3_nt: TGCGCCAGCAGCTTGGCCGGGTACTCTGAAGCTTTCTTT
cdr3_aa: CASSLAGYSEAFF

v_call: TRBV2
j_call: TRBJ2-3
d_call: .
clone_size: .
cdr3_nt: TGTGCCAGCAGTGAAACAGGCATAGATACGCAGTATTTT
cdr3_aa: CASSETGIDTQYF

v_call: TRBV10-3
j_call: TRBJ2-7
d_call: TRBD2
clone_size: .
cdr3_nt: TGTGCCATCAGTCTAAGCGGGGGGGCCGACGAGCAGTACTTC
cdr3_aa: CAISLSGGADEQYF

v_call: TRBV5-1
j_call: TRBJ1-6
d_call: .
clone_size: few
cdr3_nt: TGCGCCAGCAGCTCGACAGGTGGCTATAATTCACCCCTCCACTTT
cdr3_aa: CASSSTGGYNSPLHF

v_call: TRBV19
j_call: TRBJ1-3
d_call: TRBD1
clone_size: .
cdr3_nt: TGTGCCAGTAGTACACCGGGACAGACCAACACCATATATTTT
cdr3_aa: CASSTPGQTNTIYF

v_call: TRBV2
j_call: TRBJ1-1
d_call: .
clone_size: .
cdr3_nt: TGTGCCAGCAGCATGAACACTGAAGCTTTCTTT
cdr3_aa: CASSMNTEAFF

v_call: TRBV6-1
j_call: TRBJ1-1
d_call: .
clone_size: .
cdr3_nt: TGTGCCAGCAGTGCCGGGGAGGGAGGTGGAGCTTTCTTT
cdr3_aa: CASSAGEGGGAFF

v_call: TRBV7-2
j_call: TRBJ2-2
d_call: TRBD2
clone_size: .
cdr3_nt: TGTGCCAGCACCTCGGGGGGGCGCACCGGGGAGCTGTTTTTT
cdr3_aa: CASTSGGRTGELFF

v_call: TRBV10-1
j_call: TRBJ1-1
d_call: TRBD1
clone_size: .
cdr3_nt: TGCGCCAGCAGTGATGGAGGACAGGGGCACACTGAAGCTTTCTTT
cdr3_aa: CASSDGGQGHTEAFF

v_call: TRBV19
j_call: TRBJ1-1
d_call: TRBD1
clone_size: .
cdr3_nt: TGTGCCAGTAGTACCGCGACAGGGGGCTTTGCGGCTTTCTTT
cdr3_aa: CASSTATGGFAAFF

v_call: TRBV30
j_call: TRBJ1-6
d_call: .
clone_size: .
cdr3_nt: TGTGCCTGGAGAACAGGGCTAAGGGGTTCACCCCTCCACTTT
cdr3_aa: CAWRTGLRGSPLHF

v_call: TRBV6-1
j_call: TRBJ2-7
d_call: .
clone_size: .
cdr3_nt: TGTGCCAGCAGTGACAGGGCGAATTACTACGAGCAGTACTTC
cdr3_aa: CASSDRANYYEQYF

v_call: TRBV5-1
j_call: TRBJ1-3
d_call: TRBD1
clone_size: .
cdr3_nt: TGCGCCAGCAGCTCCGGACAGGGAGAATACACCATATATTTT
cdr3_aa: CASSSGQGEYTIYF